The 2 T cell receptor beta chains presented below share a single source sample, sequenced in a study of T cells in Graves' hyperthyroidism and ophthalmopathy (dated by TCRdb to about 2019). Library preparation employed multiplex PCR. The sequencer was an Illumina HiSeq 2000. The TCR beta CDR3 regions were amplified from RNA transcripts. The first round of RT-PCR for the TCR CDR3 was performed with the HTBI primer set and the Qiagen OneStep RT-PCR kit. The public reads were reanalyzed by TCRdb: fastp trimming at Q25, MiXCR alignment, in-frame beta chains only. CDR3 protein duplicates are merged, each entry listing the most common genes and DNA. The table for this sample lists roughly 380,000 distinct CDR3 sequences; about a sixth of them were counted only once. Roughly 15% of the sample is held by the ten biggest clonotypes. Sequenced: blood. The receptors here all came from a woman in her thirties or forties with Graves' ophthalmopathy.

There are a few counts of this clonotype. The chain employs TRBV6-1 and TRBJ1-5; D ambiguous. Germline lookup yields CDR1 MNHNS and CDR2 SASEGT. The CDR3 is 14 residues long. Trimming pared 6 bases from V and 1 base from J, leaving 10 bases between. The chain's CDR3 is CASRGAGSNQPQHF. The CDR3 bases are TGTGCCAGCAGGGGAGCGGGAAGCAATCAGCCCCAGCATTTT.

This clonotype appeared many times. The chain uses TRBV28 and TRBJ1-5; D remains ambiguous. Germline V gives CDR1 MDHEN, CDR2 SYDVKM. The CDR3 has 16 residues. The V end lost 4 bases, the J end lost 2 bases, and 15 bases lay between the germline ends. The CDR3 loop reads CASSSYVGSGNQPQHF. The CDR3 nucleotides are TGTGCCAGCAGTTCTTACGTTGGTTCAGGCAATCAGCCCCAGCATTTT.